The 13 T cell receptor beta chains listed next were all sequenced from one sample in a study of blood T cell repertoires in COVID-19. Measured with immunoSEQ multiplex PCR; TCRdb has only the in-frame clones, and not every one. The sample records approximately 170,000 clones, 88% being singletons. The sample was PBMCs or T cells enriched from blood (not recorded which). The receptors come from a woman aged 18-29 years who had recovered from COVID-19.

The chain recombines TRBV6-6 with TRBJ2-5; D possibly corresponds to TRBD2 (6 bases). V lost 6 bases, J lost 3 bases, and 14 bases lay in between. CDR3 length: 14 residues. Per germline, CDR1 MNHNY and CDR2 SVGAGI (reference sequence). Here the CDR3 reads CASRDSGEEETQYF. The CDR3 nucleotides read TGTGCCAGCAGGGACTCGGGAGAGGAAGAGACCCAGTACTTC.

This clone was detected once. This rearrangement joins TRBV11-2 to TRBJ1-1; 7 positions match TRBD1. This CDR3 has 14 residues. The germline gives CDR1 SGHAT, CDR2 FQNNGV. V lost 5 bases to trimming and J lost 6 bases; unmatched junction nucleotides: 9. The CDR3 spells CASSPRGRSSEAFF. The CDR3 region has the DNA TGTGCCAGCAGCCCGAGGGGGCGGTCTTCTGAAGCTTTCTTT.

This clone occurred many times. The rearrangement links TRBV28 to TRBJ1-2; 12 bases agree with TRBD1. With V trimmed by 6 bases and J by 8 bases, 10 bases remained unmatched. There are 15 residues in the CDR3. Germline assignment: CDR1 MDHEN and CDR2 SYDVKM. The CDR3 nucleotides read TGTGCCAGCAGGTCTCCCGGGACAGGGGGCGCAGGCTACACCTTC. Amino acid sequence: CASRSPGTGGAGYTF.

In DNA, the CDR3 is TGTGCCAGCCAAGAACAGGGGTTGGATGGCTACACCTTC. It encodes CASQEQGLDGYTF. The chain joins TRBV7-3 to TRBJ1-2, with 7 positions matching TRBD1. The CDR3 is 13 amino acids. CDR1 SGHTA and CDR2 FQGTGA come from the germline V gene. V lost 8 bases to trimming and J lost 6 bases; unmatched junction nucleotides: 9.

The rearrangement links TRBV7-2 to TRBJ1-1; a possible D gene is TRBD1 (5 bases). The CDR3 covers 15 residues. Germline V gene lookup returns CDR1 SGHTA and CDR2 FQGNSA. Between the trimmed V and J ends, which lost 4 bases and 0 bases, there was a span of 12 bases. DNA of the CDR3: TGTGCCAGCAGCTGGGCGTCGGACATGAACACTGAAGCTTTCTTT. It yields the protein CASSWASDMNTEAFF.

V is TRBV9 and J is TRBJ2-7; D is possibly TRBD2 (6 bases). Germline V gene sequence: CDR1 SGDLS, CDR2 YYNGEE. Trimming stripped 4 bases from V and 3 bases from J, with 14 bases between. The CDR3 has 14 amino acids. CDR3 protein: CASSTASSVYEQYF. CDR3 DNA: TGTGCCAGCAGCACAGCGTCTAGCGTCTACGAGCAGTACTTC.

The sample holds a few counts of this clone. The rearrangement uses TRBV27 and TRBJ2-5, with 11 bases matching TRBD2. Germline CDR1 and CDR2: MNHEY and SMNVEV (reference sequence). This CDR3 is 15 amino acids long. Trimming took 5 bases from V and 6 from J; bases not matched to a gene: 8. The DNA of the CDR3 is TGTGCCAGCAGTCCCGGGACTAGCGGCTGGCAGACCCAGTACTTC. Amino acid sequence: CASSPGTSGWQTQYF.

The V and J genes are TRBV10-2 and TRBJ1-1; no definite D call. Looked up from germline, CDR1 is WSHSY and CDR2 is SAAADI. The V end lost 5 bases, the J end lost 1 base, and 8 bases lay between the germline ends. CDR3 size: 13 residues. As DNA, the CDR3 is TGCGCCAGCAGTCCCGGGAAGAACACTGAAGCTTTCTTT. It is translated as CASSPGKNTEAFF.

The V and J genes are TRBV28 and TRBJ1-1; TRBD1 matches 8 bases. J was trimmed by 3 bases and V by 6 bases; bases with no gene match: 18. CDR1 MDHEN and CDR2 SYDVKM come from the germline V gene. CDR3 length: 18 amino acids. The CDR3 DNA reads as TGTGCCAGCAGCGCCACTCGGGACAGGTCTATAATTGACACTGAAGCTTTCTTT. It is translated as CASSATRDRSIIDTEAFF.

In this sample, this clone turned up a few times. The chain links TRBV7-9 to TRBJ1-3; D may be TRBD1 (5 bases). The CDR3 spans 14 residues. The V end lost 3 bases, the J end lost 1 base, and 7 bases lay between the germline ends. Germline V gives CDR1 SEHNR, CDR2 FQNEAQ (reference sequence). Here the CDR3 reads CASSFSGSGNTIYF. The CDR3 region has the DNA TGTGCCAGCAGCTTTTCAGGGTCTGGAAACACCATATATTTT.

The CDR3 here is CASSLQGKQETQYF. The CDR3 DNA reads as TGTGCCAGCAGTCTACAGGGGAAGCAAGAGACCCAGTACTTC. The chain employs TRBV5-6 and TRBJ2-5; 7 bases map to TRBD1. V lost 5 bases, J lost 2 bases, and 6 bases stayed unmatched. Looked up from germline, CDR1 is SGHDT and CDR2 is YYEEEE. CDR3 size: 14 residues.

The chain links TRBV7-2 to TRBJ1-5; 7 positions match TRBD1. Germline CDR1 and CDR2: SGHTA and FQGNSA. The CDR3 consists of 15 residues. V lost 6 bases, J lost 1 base, and 6 bases stayed unmatched. In DNA, the CDR3 is TGTGCCAGCAGTCGACAGGGAAGGAGCAATCAGCCCCAGCATTTT. Amino acids: CASSRQGRSNQPQHF. The full variable domain, rest sourced from reference TRBV7-2 and TRBJ1-5, is GAGVSQSPSNKVTEKGKDVELRCDPISGHTALYWYRQSLGQGLEFLIYFQGNSAPDKSGLPSDRFSAERTGGSVSTLTIQRTQQEDSAVYLCASSRQGRSNQPQHFGDGTRLSIL.

The chain uses TRBV11-2 and TRBJ1-1; TRBD1 aligns across 9 bases. J gave up 5 bases and V 4 bases, and 5 bases lay outside the gene matches. This CDR3 spans 14 amino acids. Germline V gene lookup returns CDR1 SGHAT and CDR2 FQNNGV. CDR3 coding DNA: TGTGCCAGCAGCTCGGACAGGGGTTGGACTGAAGCTTTCTTT. It translates to CASSSDRGWTEAFF.